These T cell receptor beta chains were read from a single sample in a study of graft-versus-host responses after intestinal transplantation. Some clones are missing from TCRdb's copy, which holds only in-frame ones; the method was immunoSEQ multiplex PCR. The sample includes about 100,000 clones, over 75% of them seen just once. Antigens of these TCRs are unknown. Sequenced here: unstimulated CD4+ T cells sorted from spleen or lymph node cells, sampled before transplant. These receptors all come from a human donor who was the organ donor for an intestinal transplant. Both conserved end residues are part of each CDR3. The D gene is left open where the match is weak. Part of the rows lack a size; the others show once, few, many or a class for expanded clones.

j_call d_call clone_size v_call cdr3_length cdr3_nt cdr3_aa
TRBJ2-7 TRBD1 . TRBV6-5 16 TGTGCCAGCAGTTACCTACCGGGACAGGGGGCGCGGGAGCAGTACTTC CASSYLPGQGAREQYF
TRBJ2-5 TRBD2 once TRBV30 16 TGTGCCTGGGGGTTTCTACTAGCGGGGGGTTCGGAGACCCAGTACTTC CAWGFLLAGGSETQYF
TRBJ2-2 . . TRBV7-2 14 TGTGCCAGCAGACAGGACTTAAACACCGGGGAGCTGTTTTTT CASRQDLNTGELFF
TRBJ1-2 . . TRBV4-1 16 TGCGCCAGCAGTTTAAAAGTCGGCGGAGGGGCCTATGGCTACACCTTC CASSLKVGGGAYGYTF
TRBJ1-2 . . TRBV5-6 12 TGTGCCAGCAGCTCGGGAGCTTATGGCTACACCTTC CASSSGAYGYTF
TRBJ1-6 . . TRBV11-1 17 TGTGCCAGCAGCGCCCTAGGCCCCCCCGGCCATAATTCACCCCTCCACTTT CASSALGPPGHNSPLHF
TRBJ2-5 . . TRBV11-2 14 TGTGCCAGCAGCCCCCCTAAGGGGGTGAAGACCCAGTACTTC CASSPPKGVKTQYF
TRBJ1-1 . . TRBV6-1 14 TGTGCCAGCAGTTCCCAGGGTTACACCAGGAAAGCTTTCTTT CASSSQGYTRKAFF
TRBJ2-5 TRBD1 . TRBV9 15 TGTGCCAGCAGCGTAGGGAACAGGGGGCTAGAGACCCAGTACTTC CASSVGNRGLETQYF
TRBJ2-1 . . TRBV9 15 TGTGCCAGCAGCGCTGGGGGGGCCCGTTACAATGAGCAGTTCTTC CASSAGGARYNEQFF
TRBJ2-7 TRBD2 . TRBV19 14 TGTGCCAGTAGTATCCGTAAAGCGGGATACGAGCAGTACTTC CASSIRKAGYEQYF
TRBJ2-6 . . TRBV9 14 TGTGCCAGCAGAGGGGGGACTGGGGCCAACGTCCTGACTTTC CASRGGTGANVLTF
TRBJ1-2 . . TRBV7-9 13 TGTGCCAGCAGCTTAGTATGGGGGGATGGCTACACCTTC CASSLVWGDGYTF
TRBJ1-1 . . TRBV28 13 TGTGCCAGCCGAGGGACTTTGAACACTGAAGCTTTCTTT CASRGTLNTEAFF
TRBJ1-2 . . TRBV5-4 14 TGTGCCAGCAGCCGTGACAGATCTTACTATGGCTACACCTTC CASSRDRSYYGYTF
TRBJ1-3 . few TRBV4-1 17 TGCGCCAGCAGCCGAGGGGGGGGTAGCCCCTCTGGAAACACCATATATTTT CASSRGGGSPSGNTIYF
TRBJ1-2 . . TRBV5-6 14 TGTGCCAGCAGCTTTAACAGGGCCAACTATGGCTACACCTTC CASSFNRANYGYTF
TRBJ1-1 TRBD1 . TRBV7-9 15 TGTGCCAGCAGCCCGGGACAGGGTTTGGACACTGAAGCTTTCTTT CASSPGQGLDTEAFF
TRBJ1-6 . . TRBV7-2 17 TGTGCCAGCAGCTCAGAGGGGCCCCGAGGAAATAATTCACCCCTCCACTTT CASSSEGPRGNNSPLHF
TRBJ1-2 . few TRBV28 13 TGTGCCAGCAGACTCAATCAGCCTCTCGGCTACACCTTC CASRLNQPLGYTF
TRBJ1-1 . few TRBV27 15 TGTGCCAGCAGTTTCGTCACTGGGAGGAACACTGAAGCTTTCTTT CASSFVTGRNTEAFF
TRBJ2-3 . . TRBV5-1 12 TGCGCCAGCAGCTTGGCCGGGGATACGCAGTATTTT CASSLAGDTQYF
TRBJ2-7 TRBD1 once TRBV11-2 16 TGTGCCAGCAGCAATACCGGGGACAGGGGAGACTACGAGCAGTACTTC CASSNTGDRGDYEQYF
TRBJ2-5 . . TRBV7-8 17 TGTGCCAGCAACTTAGCTGGGGCAATGGGCACCTTAAAGACCCAGTACTTC CASNLAGAMGTLKTQYF
TRBJ1-1 . once TRBV27 14 TGTGCCAGCAGTTTCTCACAGTCGAACACTGAAGCTTTCTTT CASSFSQSNTEAFF
TRBJ2-4 . . TRBV28 15 TGTGCCAGCAATCCCCTGTCGGGAGCCAAAAACATTCAGTACTTC CASNPLSGAKNIQYF
TRBJ2-6 . . TRBV6-1 15 TGTGCCAGCAGGGACGTAGGTACAGGGGCCAACGTCCTGACTTTC CASRDVGTGANVLTF
TRBJ1-1 . . TRBV5-1 15 TGCGCCAGCAGACCCGACGGGCAGGGCTTTCCTGAAGCTTTCTTT CASRPDGQGFPEAFF
TRBJ1-1 . . TRBV20-1 11 TGCAGTGGGGGGGGGAACACTGAAGCTTTCTTT CSGGGNTEAFF
TRBJ2-7 . . TRBV19 16 TGTGCCAGTAGTGCCCCGCATACCGGGACCAAATACGAGCAGTACTTC CASSAPHTGTKYEQYF
TRBJ2-3 . . TRBV6-6 13 TGTGCCAGCAGTTCCGTCGCTGCAGATACGCAGTATTTT CASSSVAADTQYF
TRBJ2-2 TRBD1 . TRBV7-3 19 TGTGCCAGCAGCTTAAGGCGGACAGGGGGCGTTGGTCAAGACGGGGAGCTGTTTTTT CASSLRRTGGVGQDGELFF
TRBJ2-5 . once TRBV19 12 TGTGCCAGTGAGGACTACTTAGAGACCCAGTACTTC CASEDYLETQYF
TRBJ2-7 TRBD2 . TRBV11-2 14 TGTGCCAGCAGCTCCTCCGGGACTAGCTACGAGCAGTACTTC CASSSSGTSYEQYF
TRBJ1-4 TRBD1 . TRBV11-2 16 TGTGCCAGCAGCCCCGGGACAGCCACAACTAATGAAAAACTGTTTTTT CASSPGTATTNEKLFF
TRBJ2-7 . . TRBV5-4 14 TGTGCCAGCAGCTTTGGCCCTCAAGGCTACGAGCAGTACTTC CASSFGPQGYEQYF
TRBJ2-3 . . TRBV5-1 16 TGCGCCAGCAGCTTGGCAGCGTTACCTAGCACAGATACGCAGTATTTT CASSLAALPSTDTQYF
TRBJ2-7 . . TRBV29-1 15 TGCAGCGTTGGTTCGCCTCCGGGACTCGACTACGAGCAGTACTTC CSVGSPPGLDYEQYF
TRBJ1-6 TRBD1 . TRBV6-5 15 TGTGCCAGCAGTTACGACAGGGGGTATAATTCACCCCTCCACTTT CASSYDRGYNSPLHF
TRBJ2-4 . once TRBV19 16 TGTGCCAGTACAAAGAAACCGGGGGAGGTCAAAAACATTCAGTACTTC CASTKKPGEVKNIQYF
TRBJ1-3 . few TRBV28 14 TGTGCCAGCAGTGAGCATGTAACTGGAAACACCATATATTTT CASSEHVTGNTIYF
TRBJ1-4 TRBD1 . TRBV2 13 TGTGCCAGCAGGACAGGGAATTATGAAAAACTGTTTTTT CASRTGNYEKLFF
TRBJ2-7 . . TRBV29-1 13 TGCAGCGTCGCTCAGGGGGGGATGTACGAGCAGTACTTC CSVAQGGMYEQYF
TRBJ1-2 . . TRBV28 13 TGTGCCAGCAGTTTAGTGGGGGCTGGGGGCTACACCTTC CASSLVGAGGYTF
TRBJ2-2 TRBD1 . TRBV29-1 15 TGCAGCGTTCGGGACAGGGGGATGAACACCGGGGAGCTGTTTTTT CSVRDRGMNTGELFF
TRBJ2-7 . . TRBV30 13 TGTGCCTCTTCGACGGCAAACTCCTACGAGCAGTACTTC CASSTANSYEQYF